One and the same sample provided the 28 T cell receptor beta chains below, sequenced in a study of blood T cell repertoires in COVID-19. Data came from immunoSEQ multiplex PCR; TCRdb stores just in-frame clones and leaves some out. The sample holds fewer than 150,000 clones, around 83% seen once. Sample: peripheral blood. The receptors originated from a human donor in a cohort sampled during active COVID-19.

V usage is TRBV3-1 (or the pseudogene TRBV3-2) and J usage is TRBJ1-5; D is ambiguous. Deletions cut 1 base from V and 1 base from J, with 8 bases between. Germline assignment: CDR1 LGHDT and CDR2 YNNKEL (reference sequence). The CDR3 is 15 residues long. The CDR3 bases are TGTGCCAGCAGCCAAGGAGCCGTGAGCAATCAGCCCCAGCATTTT. It specifies CASSQGAVSNQPQHF.

The J gene is TRBJ2-4, the V gene TRBV4-3, with 8 bases aligning to TRBD1. Germline lookup yields CDR1 LGHNA and CDR2 YSLEER. The V segment lost 2 bases and the J segment 7 bases; nucleotides outside the gene matches: 7. This CDR3 region has 15 residues. The CDR3 sequence is CASSQTPGTGNIQYF. The CDR3 nucleotides are TGCGCCAGCAGCCAAACCCCCGGGACAGGTAACATTCAGTACTTC.

CDR3: CASSLGGLVTDTQYF. In DNA form, the CDR3 reads TGTGCCAGCAGCTTGGGGGGACTAGTGACAGATACGCAGTATTTT. This chain uses TRBV5-4 with TRBJ2-3, with TRBD2 matching 8 bases. Germline V lookup: CDR1 SGHNT, CDR2 YYREEE (reference sequence). Germline trimming cut 0 bases from V and 3 bases from J; bases unmatched to any gene: 3. This CDR3 is built from 15 residues.

The count of this clone is one. The V and J genes are TRBV5-1 and TRBJ2-5; 7 positions match TRBD1. The CDR3 covers 13 residues. After removal of 8 bases from V and 0 bases from J, the junction contained 4 bases not matched to a gene. CDR1 is SGHRS and CDR2 is YFSETQ in the germline V gene. CDR3 DNA: TGCGCCAGTACACAGGGGTACCAAGAGACCCAGTACTTC. Its translation is CASTQGYQETQYF.

The V call is TRBV7-8, the J call TRBJ1-2; weak D call: TRBD1 (5 bases). CDR3 length: 17 amino acids. Per the germline V gene, CDR1 is SGHVS and CDR2 is FQNEAQ. V gave up 1 base and J gave up 6 bases, with 21 bases separating them. The CDR3 bases are TGTGCCAGCAGCTTAGTGGGGCAGATGCTGGTCGTGGATGGCTACACCTTC. This gives the protein CASSLVGQMLVVDGYTF.

CDR3 in DNA: TGTGCCAGTAGTCGGACAGGGGGCGATTCTGGGGCCAACGTCCTGACTTTC. Protein sequence: CASSRTGGDSGANVLTF. This chain links TRBV19 with TRBJ2-6, with TRBD1 matching over 11 bases. Unmatched junction bases numbered 4, after V lost 5 bases and J lost 1 base. The CDR3 has 17 amino acids. The germline V gene has CDR1 LNHDA and CDR2 SQIVND (reference sequence). Complete variable domain (other parts from reference TRBV19 and TRBJ2-6): DGGITQSPKYLFRKEGQNVTLSCEQNLNHDAMYWYRQDPGQGLRLIYYSQIVNDFQKGDIAEGYSVSREKKESFPLTVTSAQKNPTAFYLCASSRTGGDSGANVLTFGAGSRLTVL.

This clone came up a few times. The genes are TRBV4-3 and TRBJ2-7; D ambiguous. The CDR3 contains 16 residues. Trimming cost V 4 bases and J 0 bases, with 16 bases left between them. The germline V gene has CDR1 LGHNA and CDR2 YSLEER. In nucleotides, the CDR3 is TGCGCCAGCAGCCCTCGTGACACTGATCGCTCCTACGAGCAGTACGTC. Translated, it gives CASSPRDTDRSYEQYV.

The chain couples TRBV19 to TRBJ2-1; 9 nucleotides align to TRBD2. Germline assignment: CDR1 LNHDA and CDR2 SQIVND (reference sequence). The V gene end was trimmed by 4 bases and the J gene end by 3 bases; junction bases not matched to a gene: 4. The CDR3 is made up of 15 amino acids. The CDR3 sequence: CASSTPTSGYNEQFF. The CDR3 region has the DNA TGTGCCAGTAGTACCCCGACTAGCGGCTACAATGAGCAGTTCTTC. The whole variable domain, remainder taken from reference TRBV19 and TRBJ2-1, is DGGITQSPKYLFRKEGQNVTLSCEQNLNHDAMYWYRQDPGQGLRLIYYSQIVNDFQKGDIAEGYSVSREKKESFPLTVTSAQKNPTAFYLCASSTPTSGYNEQFFGPGTRLTVL.

The genes are TRBV7-2 and TRBJ1-1; D is ambiguous. Germline CDR1 is SGHTA and CDR2 is FQGNSA. V shed 0 bases and J shed 4 bases, with 9 bases lying between them. This CDR3 has 14 residues. CDR3 amino acids: CASSLAQWPTEAFF. CDR3 bases: TGTGCCAGCAGCTTAGCCCAGTGGCCCACTGAAGCTTTCTTT.

The rearrangement links TRBV7-2 to TRBJ2-3; the D is unclear. V shed 1 base and J shed 2 bases, with 7 bases lying between them. CDR1 and CDR2 from the germline V gene are SGHTA and FQGNSA. This CDR3 comprises 14 residues. DNA for the CDR3: TGTGCCAGCAGCTTAGAAGCCTTCACAGATACGCAGTATTTT. It codes for CASSLEAFTDTQYF.

The rearrangement joins TRBV5-1 to TRBJ2-1, with no clear D. The CDR3 has 12 amino acids. V was clipped by 4 bases and J by 6 bases, with 8 bases between them. Germline-derived CDR1 and CDR2 are SGHRS and YFSETQ. The CDR3 coding sequence is TGCGCCAGCAGCCCGTACGGCAATGAGCAGTTCTTC. It yields the protein CASSPYGNEQFF.

The V and J genes are TRBV6-5 and TRBJ2-2, with 11 bases fitting TRBD1. Per the germline V gene, CDR1 is MNHEY and CDR2 is SVGAGI. Germline trimming cut 6 bases from V and 7 bases from J; bases unmatched to any gene: 7. The CDR3 covers 15 residues. The CDR3 here is CASSTGQGGVGELFF. CDR3 DNA: TGTGCCAGCAGCACGGGACAGGGGGGTGTCGGGGAGCTGTTTTTT.

V usage is TRBV3-1 (or the pseudogene TRBV3-2) and J usage is TRBJ1-3; D ambiguous. Germline lookup yields CDR1 LGHDT and CDR2 YNNKEL (reference sequence). The CDR3 sequence is 16 residues long. V was trimmed by 2 bases and J by 0 bases, leaving 11 bases between them. In DNA, the CDR3 is TGTGCCAGCAGCCAAATAGCAGTCTACTCTGGAAACACCATATATTTT. Translated: CASSQIAVYSGNTIYF.

The V and J genes are TRBV11-2 and TRBJ1-3; a weak D match, TRBD1 (5 bases). Germline V gene lookup returns CDR1 SGHAT and CDR2 FQNNGV. The V gene lost 6 bases and the J gene lost 0 bases, with 18 bases spanning the gap. The CDR3 loop spans 17 amino acids. CDR3 coding DNA: TGTGCCAGCAGACACGTTCGGGGGTTCTTCTCTGGAAACACCATATATTTT. Translation gives CASRHVRGFFSGNTIYF.

The J gene is TRBJ1-2, the V gene TRBV4-2, with 8 bases matching TRBD1. Trimming removed 1 base from V and 6 bases from J; junction bases left unmatched: 13. Germline V CDR1 and CDR2: LGHNA, YNFKEQ. The CDR3 sequence is 17 residues long. The CDR3 here is CASSQGSGQGLVNGYTF. CDR3 bases: TGTGCCAGCAGCCAAGGATCCGGACAGGGATTAGTAAATGGCTACACCTTC.

This chain links TRBV7-8 with TRBJ1-2; 7 nucleotides align to TRBD1. V was pared by 4 bases and J by 8 bases, with 7 bases of the junction left unmatched. This CDR3 has 13 residues. Germline lookup yields CDR1 SGHVS and CDR2 FQNEAQ. CDR3 amino acids: CASSYRQGFGYTF. CDR3 DNA sequence: TGTGCCAGCAGCTACCGACAGGGTTTCGGCTACACCTTC. Using reference TRBV7-8 and TRBJ1-2 for the parts outside the CDR3, the full variable domain is GAGVSQSPRYKVAKRGQDVALRCDPISGHVSLFWYQQALGQGPEFLTYFQNEAQLDKSGLPSDRFFAERPEGSVSTLKIQRTQQEDSAVYLCASSYRQGFGYTFGSGTRLTVV.

The chain carries TRBV15 and TRBJ2-1; 7 nucleotides align to TRBD2. The CDR3 runs 16 residues. CDR1 is LNHNV, CDR2 YYDKDF, per germline (reference sequence). The J segment lost 1 base and the V segment lost 2 bases, leaving 5 bases of the junction unmatched. The CDR3 DNA reads as TGTGCCACCAGCAGACCGAGCGGGAAGTCCTACAATGAGCAGTTCTTC. Protein sequence: CATSRPSGKSYNEQFF. The full variable domain, completed using reference TRBV15 and TRBJ2-1, is DAMVIQNPRYQVTQFGKPVTLSCSQTLNHNVMYWYQQKSSQAPKLLFHYYDKDFNNEADTPDNFQSRRPNTSFCFLDIRSPGLGDTAMYLCATSRPSGKSYNEQFFGPGTRLTVL.

The chain combines TRBV5-1 with TRBJ1-2; 10 bases are shared with TRBD1. From germline, CDR1 is SGHRS and CDR2 YFSETQ. V gave up 3 bases and J gave up 4 bases; unmatched junction bases: 6. CDR3 size: 15 residues. The CDR3 protein is CASSSPDRGIYGYTF. The CDR3 DNA reads as TGCGCCAGCAGCTCTCCGGACAGGGGGATCTATGGCTACACCTTC.

In DNA form, the CDR3 reads TGTGCCAGCAATACAGGGGTCTCTAGCTATGGCTACACCTTC. Amino acids: CASNTGVSSYGYTF. This chain connects TRBV6-5 to TRBJ1-2; the match to TRBD1 covers 7 bases. The CDR3 extends over 14 amino acids. V lost 7 bases to trimming and J lost 4 bases; unmatched junction nucleotides: 9. Germline values: CDR1 MNHEY, CDR2 SVGAGI.

The V gene is TRBV6-6, the J gene TRBJ2-3; 7 nucleotides match TRBD2. The CDR3 is 15 residues long. V gave up 2 bases and J gave up 7 bases; unmatched junction bases: 9. From germline, CDR1 is MNHNY and CDR2 SVGAGI (reference sequence). CDR3 in amino acids: CASSYSTSAQHTQYF. The CDR3 DNA is TGTGCCAGCAGTTACAGTACTAGCGCCCAGCATACGCAGTATTTT.

The rearrangement links TRBV6-5 to TRBJ2-5; D is possibly TRBD1 (5 bases). Per germline, CDR1 MNHEY and CDR2 SVGAGI. This CDR3 has 13 residues. V dropped 6 bases and J dropped 2 bases, with 10 bases sitting between them. DNA for the CDR3: TGTGCCAGCAGCAAAAGACAGCAAGAGACCCAGTACTTC. This encodes CASSKRQQETQYF.

This chain joins TRBV28 and TRBJ2-3; 9 bases line up with TRBD1. The CDR3 has 14 residues. V lost 5 bases and J lost 5; bases outside the gene matches: 5. Germline V CDR1 and CDR2: MDHEN, SYDVKM. The CDR3 protein is CASSEQGAEDTQYF. The CDR3, as DNA: TGTGCCAGCAGTGAACAGGGGGCCGAAGATACGCAGTATTTT.

The J gene is TRBJ1-1, the V gene TRBV20-1; unclear D gene. The CDR3 is made up of 13 amino acids. The V end lost 3 bases, the J end lost 6 bases, and 14 bases lay between the germline ends. Germline lookup yields CDR1 DFQATT and CDR2 SNEGSKA (reference sequence). The CDR3 loop is CSASRPGAPEAFF. As DNA, the CDR3 is TGCAGTGCTAGTCGTCCGGGAGCCCCTGAAGCTTTCTTT.

V usage is TRBV7-8 and J usage is TRBJ1-4; D not certain. The CDR3 loop spans 16 amino acids. Trimming removed 1 base at V and 2 bases at J, with 11 bases between. Looked up from germline, CDR1 is SGHVS and CDR2 is FQNEAQ. The CDR3 is CASSLVGLATNEKLFF. CDR3 coding DNA: TGTGCCAGCAGCTTAGTTGGGTTAGCGACTAATGAAAAACTGTTTTTT.

Concerning this clone: The junction and the germline gene differ at one end; a read error may be behind it. CDR3 sequence reads: CASSEDRINQPQHF. CDR3 bases: TGTGCCAGCAGCGAAGACAGGATCAATCAGCCCCAGCATTTT. V and J are TRBV2 and TRBJ1-5; possible D gene TRBD1, 6 bases. Germline V gives CDR1 SNHLY, CDR2 FYNNEI. CDR3 length: 14 residues.

This clone was counted only a few times. V and J are TRBV28 and TRBJ2-1; D possibly corresponds to TRBD2 (6 bases). Trimming shortened V by 2 bases and J by 9 bases, and 17 bases separated the two germline ends. From germline, CDR1 is MDHEN and CDR2 SYDVKM. The CDR3 spans 15 residues. The CDR3 region has the DNA TGTGCCAGCAGTTTAGACAGCGGCCTGGAGGGTGAGCAGTTCTTC. Its protein is CASSLDSGLEGEQFF.

This clone has more than one count but fewer than ten. The chain joins TRBV7-9 to TRBJ2-5; a possible D gene is TRBD2 (6 bases). V lost 5 bases and J 5 bases, leaving 12 bases between the germline ends. Germline V CDR1 and CDR2: SEHNR, FQNEAQ (reference sequence). The CDR3 runs to 13 residues. The CDR3 sequence: CASSPGTGETQYF. CDR3 in DNA: TGTGCCAGCAGCCCCGGGACTGGGGAGACCCAGTACTTC.

This clone was seen a handful of times. The CDR3 sequence is CASSQRYGSGELFF. CDR3 DNA sequence: TGCGCCAGCAGCCAACGCTACGGTTCCGGGGAGCTGTTTTTT. The chain joins TRBV4-1 to TRBJ2-2; D unresolved. Germline V CDR1 and CDR2: MGHRA, YSYEKL. This CDR3 comprises 14 residues. V dropped 2 bases and J dropped 6 bases, with 10 bases sitting between them.